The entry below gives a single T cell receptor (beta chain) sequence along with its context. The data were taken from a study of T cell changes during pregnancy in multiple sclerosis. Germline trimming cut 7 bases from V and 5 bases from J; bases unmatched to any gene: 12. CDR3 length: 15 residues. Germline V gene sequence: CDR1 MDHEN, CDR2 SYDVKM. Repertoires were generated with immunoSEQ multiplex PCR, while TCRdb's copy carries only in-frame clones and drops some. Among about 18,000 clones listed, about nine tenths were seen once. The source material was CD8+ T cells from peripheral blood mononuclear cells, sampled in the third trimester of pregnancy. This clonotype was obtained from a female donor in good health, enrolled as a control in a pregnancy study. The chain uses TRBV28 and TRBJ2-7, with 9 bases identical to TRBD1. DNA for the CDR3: TGTGCCAGCACATCCGGGACAGGGTACCGGGACGAGCAGTACTTC. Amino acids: CASTSGTGYRDEQYF.